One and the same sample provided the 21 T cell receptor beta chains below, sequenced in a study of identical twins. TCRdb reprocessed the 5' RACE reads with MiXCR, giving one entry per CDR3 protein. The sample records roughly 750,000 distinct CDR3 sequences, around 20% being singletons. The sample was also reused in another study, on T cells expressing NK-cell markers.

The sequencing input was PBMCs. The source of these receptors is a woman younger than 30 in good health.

The CDR3 coding sequence is TGTGCCAGCAGTTACTCGGTCCAGAACACCGGGGAGCTGTTTTTT. Translation: CASSYSVQNTGELFF. This sequence joins TRBV6-5 and TRBJ2-2; D unresolved. V lost 0 bases and J lost 1, with 6 bases in between. CDR1 and CDR2 from the germline V gene are MNHEY and SVGAGI. CDR3 length equals 15 residues.

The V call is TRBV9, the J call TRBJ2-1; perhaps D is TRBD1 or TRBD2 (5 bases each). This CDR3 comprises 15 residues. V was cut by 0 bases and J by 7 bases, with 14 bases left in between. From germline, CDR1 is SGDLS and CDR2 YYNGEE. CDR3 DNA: TGTGCCAGCAGCGTAGGGGGGTTGGTTAGTAATGAGCAGTTCTTC. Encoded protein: CASSVGGLVSNEQFF.

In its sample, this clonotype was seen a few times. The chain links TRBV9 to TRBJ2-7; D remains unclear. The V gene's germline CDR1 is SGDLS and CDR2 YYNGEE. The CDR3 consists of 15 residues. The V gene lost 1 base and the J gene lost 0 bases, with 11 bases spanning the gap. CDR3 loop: CASSVTASSSYEQYF. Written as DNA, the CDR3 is TGTGCCAGCAGCGTAACGGCTTCGAGCTCCTACGAGCAGTACTTC.

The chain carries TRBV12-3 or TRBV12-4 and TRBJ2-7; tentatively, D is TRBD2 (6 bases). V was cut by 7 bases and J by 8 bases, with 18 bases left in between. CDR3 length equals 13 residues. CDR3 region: CASTSTRGSKQYF. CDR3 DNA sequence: TGTGCCAGCACCTCGACTAGAGGGTCGAAGCAGTACTTC.

CDR3 residues: CASSPLMADGGTDTQYF. CDR3 coding DNA: TGTGCCAGCAGTCCCTTGATGGCCGACGGGGGCACAGATACGCAGTATTTT. The rearrangement uses TRBV27 and TRBJ2-3, with D possibly being TRBD2 (5 bases). The ends were cut back, 5 bases at V and 1 base at J, with 19 bases in the middle. The CDR3 is made up of 17 amino acids. From germline, CDR1 is MNHEY and CDR2 SMNVEV (reference sequence).

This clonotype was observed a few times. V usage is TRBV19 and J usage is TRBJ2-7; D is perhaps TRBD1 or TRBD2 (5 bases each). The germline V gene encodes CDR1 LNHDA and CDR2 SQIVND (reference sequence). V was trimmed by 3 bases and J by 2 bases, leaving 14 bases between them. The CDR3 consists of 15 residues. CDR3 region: CASSIEGPIAYEQYF. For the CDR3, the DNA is TGTGCCAGTAGTATTGAGGGACCGATAGCCTACGAGCAGTACTTC.

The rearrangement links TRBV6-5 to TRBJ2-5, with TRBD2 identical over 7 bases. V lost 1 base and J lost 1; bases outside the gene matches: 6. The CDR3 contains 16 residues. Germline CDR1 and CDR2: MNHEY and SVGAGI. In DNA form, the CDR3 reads TGTGCCAGCAGTTACTTGACTCTAGCGGCCCAAGAGACCCAGTACTTC. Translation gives CASSYLTLAAQETQYF.

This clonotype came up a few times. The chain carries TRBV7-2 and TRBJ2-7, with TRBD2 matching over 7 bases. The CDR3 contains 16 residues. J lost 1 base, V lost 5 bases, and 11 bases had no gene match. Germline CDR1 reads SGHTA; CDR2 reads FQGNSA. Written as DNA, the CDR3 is TGTGCCAGCAGCCAAAGCTGGGGGGGGTTTTCCTACGAGCAGTACTTC. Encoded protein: CASSQSWGGFSYEQYF.

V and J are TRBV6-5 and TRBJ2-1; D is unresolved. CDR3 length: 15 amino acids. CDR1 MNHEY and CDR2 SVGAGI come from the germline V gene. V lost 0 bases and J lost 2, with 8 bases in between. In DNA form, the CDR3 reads TGTGCCAGCAGTTACTCGAGGCTCCCCTACAATGAGCAGTTCTTC. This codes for CASSYSRLPYNEQFF.

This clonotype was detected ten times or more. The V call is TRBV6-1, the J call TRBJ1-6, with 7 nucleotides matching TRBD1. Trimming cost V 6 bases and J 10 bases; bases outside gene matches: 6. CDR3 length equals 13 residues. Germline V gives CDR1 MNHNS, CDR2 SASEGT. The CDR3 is CASRRTGQSPLHF. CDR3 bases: TGTGCCAGCAGGCGGACAGGTCAATCACCCCTCCACTTT.

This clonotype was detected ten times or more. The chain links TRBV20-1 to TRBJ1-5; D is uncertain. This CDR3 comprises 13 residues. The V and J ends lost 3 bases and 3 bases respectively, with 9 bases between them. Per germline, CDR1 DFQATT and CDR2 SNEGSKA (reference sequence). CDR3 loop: CSASDGPNQPQHF. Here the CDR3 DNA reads TGCAGTGCTAGCGACGGACCCAATCAGCCCCAGCATTTT.

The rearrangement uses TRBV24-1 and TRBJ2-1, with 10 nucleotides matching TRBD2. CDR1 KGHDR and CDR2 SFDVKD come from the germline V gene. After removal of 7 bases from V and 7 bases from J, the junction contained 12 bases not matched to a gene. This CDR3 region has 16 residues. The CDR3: CATRLILAGLGNEQFF. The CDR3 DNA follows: TGTGCCACCAGACTAATACTAGCGGGGTTAGGAAATGAGCAGTTCTTC.

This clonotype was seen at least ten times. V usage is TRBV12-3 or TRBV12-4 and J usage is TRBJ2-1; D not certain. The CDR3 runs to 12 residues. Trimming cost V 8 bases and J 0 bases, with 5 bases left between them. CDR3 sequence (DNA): TGTGCCAGCCAAAGCTCCTACAATGAGCAGTTCTTC. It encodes CASQSSYNEQFF.

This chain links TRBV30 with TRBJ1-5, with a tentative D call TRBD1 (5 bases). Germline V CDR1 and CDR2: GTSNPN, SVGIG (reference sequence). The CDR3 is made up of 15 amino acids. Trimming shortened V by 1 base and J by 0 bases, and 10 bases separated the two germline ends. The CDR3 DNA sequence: TGTGCCTGGAGTGCTGGGGGTTATAGCAATCAGCCCCAGCATTTT. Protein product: CAWSAGGYSNQPQHF.

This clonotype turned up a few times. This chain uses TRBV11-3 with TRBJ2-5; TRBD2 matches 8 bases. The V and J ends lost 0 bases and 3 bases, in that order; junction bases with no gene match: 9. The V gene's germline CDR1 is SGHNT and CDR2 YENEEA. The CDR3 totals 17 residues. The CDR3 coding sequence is TGTGCCAGCAGCTTAGACCATACTAGCGGTACTAAAGAGACCCAGTACTTC. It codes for CASSLDHTSGTKETQYF.

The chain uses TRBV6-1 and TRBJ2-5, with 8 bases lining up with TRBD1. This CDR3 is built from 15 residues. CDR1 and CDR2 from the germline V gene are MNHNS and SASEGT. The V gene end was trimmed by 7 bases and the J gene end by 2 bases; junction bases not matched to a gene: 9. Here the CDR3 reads CASTPDRVIQETQYF. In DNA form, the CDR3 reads TGTGCCAGCACCCCGGACAGGGTTATTCAAGAGACCCAGTACTTC.

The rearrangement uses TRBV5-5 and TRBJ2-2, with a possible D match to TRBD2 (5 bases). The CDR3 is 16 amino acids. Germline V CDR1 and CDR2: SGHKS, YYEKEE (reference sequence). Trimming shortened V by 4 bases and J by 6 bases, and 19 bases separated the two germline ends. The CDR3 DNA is TGTGCCAGCAGCCCAAAGGGAGATCGATTTGCCGGGGAGCTGTTTTTT. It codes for CASSPKGDRFAGELFF.

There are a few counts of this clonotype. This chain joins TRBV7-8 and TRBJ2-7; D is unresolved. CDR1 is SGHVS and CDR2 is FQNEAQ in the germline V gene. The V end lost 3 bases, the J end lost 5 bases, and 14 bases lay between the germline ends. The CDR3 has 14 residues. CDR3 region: CASSFAFPTHEQYF. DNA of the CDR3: TGTGCCAGCAGCTTTGCCTTTCCGACCCACGAGCAGTACTTC.

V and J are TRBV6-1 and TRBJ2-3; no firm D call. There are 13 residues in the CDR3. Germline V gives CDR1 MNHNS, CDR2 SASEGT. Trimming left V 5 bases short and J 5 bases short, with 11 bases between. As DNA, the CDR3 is TGTGCCAGCAGTCGACAATCAAGAGATACGCAGTATTTT. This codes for CASSRQSRDTQYF.

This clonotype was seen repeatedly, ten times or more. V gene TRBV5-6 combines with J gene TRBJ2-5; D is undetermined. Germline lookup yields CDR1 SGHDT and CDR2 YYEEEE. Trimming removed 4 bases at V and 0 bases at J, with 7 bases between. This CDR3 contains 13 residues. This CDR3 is CASSVGNQETQYF. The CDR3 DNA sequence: TGTGCCAGCAGCGTGGGAAACCAAGAGACCCAGTACTTC.

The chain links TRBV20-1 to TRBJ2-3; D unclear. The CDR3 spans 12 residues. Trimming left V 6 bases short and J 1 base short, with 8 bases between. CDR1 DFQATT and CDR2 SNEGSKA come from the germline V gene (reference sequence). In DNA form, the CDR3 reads TGCAGTGCCATCGAGGGCACAGATACGCAGTATTTT. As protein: CSAIEGTDTQYF.